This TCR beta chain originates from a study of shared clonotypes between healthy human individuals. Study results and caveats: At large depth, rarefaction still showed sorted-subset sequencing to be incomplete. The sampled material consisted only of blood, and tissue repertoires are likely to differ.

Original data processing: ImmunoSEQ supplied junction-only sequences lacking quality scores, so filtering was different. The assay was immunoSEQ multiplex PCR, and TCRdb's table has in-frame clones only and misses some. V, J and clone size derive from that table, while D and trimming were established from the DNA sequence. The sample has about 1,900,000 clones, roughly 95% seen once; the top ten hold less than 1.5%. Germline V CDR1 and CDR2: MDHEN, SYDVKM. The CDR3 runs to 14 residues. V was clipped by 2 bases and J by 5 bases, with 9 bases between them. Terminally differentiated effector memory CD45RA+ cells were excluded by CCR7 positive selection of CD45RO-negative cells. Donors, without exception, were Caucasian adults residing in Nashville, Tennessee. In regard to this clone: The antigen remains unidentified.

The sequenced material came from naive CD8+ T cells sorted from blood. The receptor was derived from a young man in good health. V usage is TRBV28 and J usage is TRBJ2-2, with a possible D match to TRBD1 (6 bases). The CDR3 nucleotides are TGTGCCAGCAGTTTACAGGGGTGGACCGGGGAGCTGTTTTTT. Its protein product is CASSLQGWTGELFF.